This T cell receptor (beta chain) originates from a study of human T cells and chemical hapten exposure. Study conclusions and caveats: A positive correlation with patch test score was found for PT1 expanded TCR counts.

Described time point: patch test 1, 2 weeks after DPC sensitization. As to treatment: therapeutic diphenylcyclopropenone sensitization with weekly scalp DPC. This CDR3 has 14 residues. Trimming removed 4 bases at V and 2 bases at J, with 11 bases between. The germline CDR1 and CDR2 sequences are SGHKS and YYEKEE (reference sequence). TCRdb recomputed calls from the RACE reads with MiXCR, one row per CDR3 protein. The data show some 83,000 distinct CDR3 sequences, 9.5% to 12% seen once. This clonotype was seen at least ten times. The target antigen is unknown. This receptor was identified in a woman between 45 and 60 years old with alopecia areata. Some clones in this sample may be carry-over from other donors' samples. The sample consisted of whole blood, taken in connection with sensitization to the hapten diphenylcyclopropenone (DPC). The chain has TRBV5-5 and TRBJ2-3; no clear D. CDR3 sequence (DNA): TGTGCCAGCAGCCAGCGACTTTTCACAGATACGCAGTATTTT. Translated, it gives CASSQRLFTDTQYF.